One T cell receptor (beta chain) is described in this entry. Its matching antigen is unknown. Other DNA sequences in the same sample also yield this CDR3. Libraries were prepared by immunoSEQ multiplex PCR; TCRdb keeps only in-frame clonotypes and omits some of them. Among hundreds of thousands of clones listed, approximately 89% were seen once. The sample originates from a study of Ad26.COV2.S vaccination and SARS-CoV-2 variants. Study-wide results and caveats: The TCR-based breadth and depth measures might underestimate overall T cell responses. For non-spike TCRs, breadth in vaccine recipients resembled that in placebo recipients. Spike-specific CD8+ and CD4+ T cell responses reportedly showed substantial breadth after vaccination.

CDR3 size: 12 residues. Trimming shortened V by 6 bases and J by 1 base, and 6 bases separated the two germline ends. CDR1 SGHVS and CDR2 FQNEAQ come from the germline V gene. Treatment here: some 20 received Ad26.COV2.S at low or high dose, single or two shots; about 5 received placebo; per-sample allocation not given. Following the first vaccine or placebo injection, samples were taken on day 63. Ad26.COV2.S expressed prefusion-stabilized spike from the original Wuhan strain. The V call is TRBV7-8, the J call TRBJ2-5; a possible D gene is TRBD1 (6 bases). The sample in question was peripheral blood, obtained in a trial of Ad26.COV2.S vaccine versus placebo. This clonotype originated in a person between 18 and 65 years old who received the Ad26.COV2.S COVID-19 vaccine or a placebo. The CDR3 region is CASRDSQETQYF. The CDR3 bases are TGTGCCAGCAGGGACAGCCAAGAGACCCAGTACTTC.